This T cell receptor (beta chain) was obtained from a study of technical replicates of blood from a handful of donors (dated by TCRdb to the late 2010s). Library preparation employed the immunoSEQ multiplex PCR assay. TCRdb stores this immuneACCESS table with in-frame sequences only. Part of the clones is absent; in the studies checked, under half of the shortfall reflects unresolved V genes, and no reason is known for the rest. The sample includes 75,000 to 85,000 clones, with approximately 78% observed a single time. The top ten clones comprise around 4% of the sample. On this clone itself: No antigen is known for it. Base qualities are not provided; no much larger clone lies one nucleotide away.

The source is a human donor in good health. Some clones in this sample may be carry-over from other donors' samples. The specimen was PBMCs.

The nucleotide sequence is given as TGTGCCAGCAGCTTAGTAGTCCTACAGACCCAGTACTTC. Its protein reads: CASSLVVLQTQYF. The rearranged segments are TRBV7-6 and TRBJ2-5, with no reliable assignment of the D segment. The V and J ends are trimmed by 1 base and 6 bases, leaving 9 bases between them. CDR1 and CDR2 are drawn from the germline V gene: SGHVS, FNYEAQ. From its cysteine to its phenylalanine, the CDR3 spans 13 amino acids. Only the CDR3 portion is preserved as DNA: 39 bases, with reading frame beginning at the first base.